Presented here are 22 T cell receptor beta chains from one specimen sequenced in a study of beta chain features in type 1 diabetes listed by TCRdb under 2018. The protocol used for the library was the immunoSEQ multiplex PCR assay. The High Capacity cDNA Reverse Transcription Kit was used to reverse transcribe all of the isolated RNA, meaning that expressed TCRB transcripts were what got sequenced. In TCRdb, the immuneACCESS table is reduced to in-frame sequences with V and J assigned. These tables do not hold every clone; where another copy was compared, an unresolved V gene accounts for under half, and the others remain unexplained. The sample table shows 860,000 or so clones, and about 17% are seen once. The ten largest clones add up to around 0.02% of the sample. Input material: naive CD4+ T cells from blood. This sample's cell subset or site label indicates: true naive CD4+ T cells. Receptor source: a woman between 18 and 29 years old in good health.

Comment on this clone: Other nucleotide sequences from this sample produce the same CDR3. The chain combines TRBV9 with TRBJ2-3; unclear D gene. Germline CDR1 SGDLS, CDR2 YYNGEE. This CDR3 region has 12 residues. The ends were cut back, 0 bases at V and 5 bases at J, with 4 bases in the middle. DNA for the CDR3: TGTGCCAGCAGCGTAGGGCAAGATACGCAGTATTTT. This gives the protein CASSVGQDTQYF.

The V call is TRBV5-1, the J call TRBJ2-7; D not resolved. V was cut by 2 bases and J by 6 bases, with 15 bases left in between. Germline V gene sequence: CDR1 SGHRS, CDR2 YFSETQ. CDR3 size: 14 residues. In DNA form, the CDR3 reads TGCGCCAGCAGCTTTCAGTCCCCCTGGGGCGAGCAGTACTTC. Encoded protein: CASSFQSPWGEQYF.

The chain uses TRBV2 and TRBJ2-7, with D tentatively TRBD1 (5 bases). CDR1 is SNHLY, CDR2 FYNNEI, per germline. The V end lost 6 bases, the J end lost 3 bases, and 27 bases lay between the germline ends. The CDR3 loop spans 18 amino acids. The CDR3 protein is CASRAILGARAPLYEQYF. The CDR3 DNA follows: TGTGCCAGCAGAGCGATATTGGGTGCCAGGGCCCCCCTCTACGAGCAGTACTTC.

CDR3 region: CASSSVSSGNTIYF. CDR3 coding DNA: TGTGCCAGCAGCTCAGTCAGCTCTGGAAACACCATATATTTT. The chain employs TRBV6-1 and TRBJ1-3; D is undetermined. V was pared by 6 bases and J by 0 bases, with 9 bases between. Germline CDR1 reads MNHNS; CDR2 reads SASEGT. This CDR3 is 14 amino acids long.

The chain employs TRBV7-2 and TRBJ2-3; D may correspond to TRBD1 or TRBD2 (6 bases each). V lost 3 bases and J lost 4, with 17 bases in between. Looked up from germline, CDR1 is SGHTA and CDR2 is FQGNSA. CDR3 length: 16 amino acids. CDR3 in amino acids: CASSFWGAPRADTQYF. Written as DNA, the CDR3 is TGTGCCAGCAGCTTCTGGGGGGCTCCCCGCGCAGATACGCAGTATTTT.

The CDR3 loop is CSVEPQENIQETQYF. The CDR3 DNA is TGCAGCGTTGAACCACAGGAGAATATACAAGAGACCCAGTACTTC. This chain connects TRBV29-1 to TRBJ2-5; D might be TRBD1 (5 bases). Germline V CDR1 and CDR2: SQVTM, ANQGSEA. There are 15 residues in the CDR3. The V and J ends lost 2 bases and 2 bases respectively, with 15 bases between them. Complete variable domain (other parts from reference TRBV29-1 and TRBJ2-5): SAVISQKPSRDICQRGTSLTIQCQVDSQVTMMFWYRQQPGQSLTLIATANQGSEATYESGFVIDKFPISRPNLTFSTLTVSNMSPEDSSIYLCSVEPQENIQETQYFGPGTRLLVL.

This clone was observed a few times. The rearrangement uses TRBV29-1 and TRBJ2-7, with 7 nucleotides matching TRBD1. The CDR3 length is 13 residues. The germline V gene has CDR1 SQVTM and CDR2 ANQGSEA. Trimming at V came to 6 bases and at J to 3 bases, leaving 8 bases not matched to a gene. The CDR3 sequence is CSVTKGARYEQYF. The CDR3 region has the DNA TGCAGCGTAACCAAGGGGGCGCGCTACGAGCAGTACTTC.

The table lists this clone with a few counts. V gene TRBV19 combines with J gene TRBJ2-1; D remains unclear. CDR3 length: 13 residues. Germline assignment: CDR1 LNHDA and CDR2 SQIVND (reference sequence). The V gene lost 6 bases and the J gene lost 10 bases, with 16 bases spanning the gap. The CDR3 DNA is TGTGCCAGTAGACAAAGACGCGCGGAGGAGCAGTTCTTC. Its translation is CASRQRRAEEQFF.

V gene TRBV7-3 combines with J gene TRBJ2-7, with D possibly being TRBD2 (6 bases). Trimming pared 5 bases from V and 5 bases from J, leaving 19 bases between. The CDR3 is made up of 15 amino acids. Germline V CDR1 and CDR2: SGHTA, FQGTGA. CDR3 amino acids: CASSPQRAGLNEQYF. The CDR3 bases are TGTGCCAGCAGCCCTCAGCGGGCCGGACTTAACGAGCAGTACTTC.

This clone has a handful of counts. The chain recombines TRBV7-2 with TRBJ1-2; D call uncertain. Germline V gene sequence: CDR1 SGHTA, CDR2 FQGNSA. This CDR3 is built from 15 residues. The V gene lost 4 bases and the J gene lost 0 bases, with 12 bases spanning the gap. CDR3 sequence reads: CASSSARTPNYGYTF. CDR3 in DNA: TGTGCCAGCAGCTCGGCACGGACGCCTAACTATGGCTACACCTTC.

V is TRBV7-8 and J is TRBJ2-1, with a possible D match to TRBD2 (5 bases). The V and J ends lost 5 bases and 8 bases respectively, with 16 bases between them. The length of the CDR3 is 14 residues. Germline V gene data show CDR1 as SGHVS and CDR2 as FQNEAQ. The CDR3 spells CASSRRERAHEQFF. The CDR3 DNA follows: TGTGCCAGCAGCCGGCGAGAGAGGGCCCATGAGCAGTTCTTC.

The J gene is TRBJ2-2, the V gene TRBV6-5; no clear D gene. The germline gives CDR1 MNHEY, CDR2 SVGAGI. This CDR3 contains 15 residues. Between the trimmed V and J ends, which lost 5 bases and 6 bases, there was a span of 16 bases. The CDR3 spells CASSPRWALSGELFF. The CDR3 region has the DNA TGTGCCAGCAGTCCCCGGTGGGCCCTTTCCGGGGAGCTGTTTTTT.

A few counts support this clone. CDR3 residues: CASSQRTGTVETQYF. The CDR3 DNA follows: TGTGCCAGCAGCCAACGGACAGGGACAGTGGAGACCCAGTACTTC. The gene calls are TRBV4-2 and TRBJ2-5; 8 bases are a match to TRBD1. Germline CDR1 reads LGHNA; CDR2 reads YNFKEQ. The CDR3 spans 15 residues. The V gene end was trimmed by 2 bases and the J gene end by 5 bases; junction bases not matched to a gene: 7.

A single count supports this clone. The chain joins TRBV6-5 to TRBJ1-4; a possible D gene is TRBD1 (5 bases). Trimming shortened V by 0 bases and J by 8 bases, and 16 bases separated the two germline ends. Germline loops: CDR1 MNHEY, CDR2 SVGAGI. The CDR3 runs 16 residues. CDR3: CASSYSQGAAGEKLFF. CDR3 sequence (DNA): TGTGCCAGCAGTTACTCTCAAGGCGCCGCAGGGGAAAAACTGTTTTTT.

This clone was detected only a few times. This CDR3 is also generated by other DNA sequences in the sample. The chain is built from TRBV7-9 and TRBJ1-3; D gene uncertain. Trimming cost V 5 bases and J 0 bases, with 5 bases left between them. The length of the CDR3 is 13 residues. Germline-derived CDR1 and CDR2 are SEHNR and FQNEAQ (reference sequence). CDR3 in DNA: TGTGCCAGCAGCCTGCTCTCTGGAAACACCATATATTTT. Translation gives CASSLLSGNTIYF.

The CDR3 nucleotides read TGTGCCAGCAGTGAGGGGGGTCCGTTAACTGAAGCTTTCTTT. This translates into CASSEGGPLTEAFF. This rearrangement joins TRBV2 to TRBJ1-1; maybe TRBD1 (5 bases). The CDR3 length is 14 residues. Trimming pared 3 bases from V and 5 bases from J, leaving 13 bases between. CDR1 SNHLY and CDR2 FYNNEI come from the germline V gene.

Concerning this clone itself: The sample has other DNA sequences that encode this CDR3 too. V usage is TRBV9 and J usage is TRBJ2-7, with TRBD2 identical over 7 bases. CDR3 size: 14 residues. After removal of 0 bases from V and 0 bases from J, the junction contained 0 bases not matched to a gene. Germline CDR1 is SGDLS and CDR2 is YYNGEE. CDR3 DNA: TGTGCCAGCAGCGTAGGACTAGCCTCCTACGAGCAGTACTTC. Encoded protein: CASSVGLASYEQYF.

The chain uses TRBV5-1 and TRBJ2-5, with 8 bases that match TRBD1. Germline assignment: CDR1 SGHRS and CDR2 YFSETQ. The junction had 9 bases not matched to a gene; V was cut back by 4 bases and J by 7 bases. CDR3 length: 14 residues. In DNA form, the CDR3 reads TGCGCCAGCAGCAGCGACAGGGGAGGTTGGACCCAGTACTTC. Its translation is CASSSDRGGWTQYF.

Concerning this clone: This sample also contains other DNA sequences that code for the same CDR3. The CDR3 bases are TGTGCCAGCAGCCCGGGACTAGCGGGAGGGCAAGAGACCCAGTACTTC. Translation gives CASSPGLAGGQETQYF. The chain links TRBV7-2 to TRBJ2-5, with 16 bases that match TRBD2. The CDR3 is 16 amino acids. V trimming: 5 bases; J trimming: 2 bases; junction bases outside the gene matches: 2. The germline V gene has CDR1 SGHTA and CDR2 FQGNSA.

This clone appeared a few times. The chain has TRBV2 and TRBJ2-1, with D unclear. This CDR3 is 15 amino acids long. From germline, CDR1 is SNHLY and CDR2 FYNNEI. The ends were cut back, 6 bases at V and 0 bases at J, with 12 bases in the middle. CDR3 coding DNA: TGTGCCAGCAGCGTCGCGACGGGCTCCTACAATGAGCAGTTCTTC. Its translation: CASSVATGSYNEQFF. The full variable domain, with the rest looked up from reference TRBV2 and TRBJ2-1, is EPEVTQTPSHQVTQMGQEVILRCVPISNHLYFYWYRQILGQKVEFLVSFYNNEISEKSEIFDDQFSVERPDGSNFTLKIRSTKLEDSAMYFCASSVATGSYNEQFFGPGTRLTVL.

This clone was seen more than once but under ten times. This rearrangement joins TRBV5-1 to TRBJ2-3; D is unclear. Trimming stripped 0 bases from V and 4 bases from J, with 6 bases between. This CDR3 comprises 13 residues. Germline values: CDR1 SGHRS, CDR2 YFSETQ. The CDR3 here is CASSLVSPDTQYF. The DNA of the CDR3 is TGCGCCAGCAGCTTGGTTAGCCCAGATACGCAGTATTTT. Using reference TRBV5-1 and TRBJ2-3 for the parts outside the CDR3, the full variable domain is KAGVTQTPRYLIKTRGQQVTLSCSPISGHRSVSWYQQTPGQGLQFLFEYFSETQRNKGNFPGRFSGRQFSNSRSEMNVSTLELGDSALYLCASSLVSPDTQYFGPGTRLTVL.

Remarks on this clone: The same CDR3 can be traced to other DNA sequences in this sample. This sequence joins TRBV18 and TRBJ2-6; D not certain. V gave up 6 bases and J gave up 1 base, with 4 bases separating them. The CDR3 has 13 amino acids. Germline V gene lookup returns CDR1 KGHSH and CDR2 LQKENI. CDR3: CASSRSGANVLTF. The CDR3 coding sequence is TGTGCCAGCTCGCGTTCTGGGGCCAACGTCCTGACTTTC.